Below, one TCR beta chain is given with its context. Trimming cost V 0 bases and J 4 bases; bases outside gene matches: 15. Germline loops: CDR1 SGHNT, CDR2 YENEEA. CDR3 length: 18 amino acids. This sample is drawn from a study of blood T cell repertoires in COVID-19. Across the whole study: Spain, Italy and the United States supplied samples that represented acute and convalescent COVID-19.

In the original processing: Estimates of nucleated cell counts were drawn from the amplification of reference gene primers. Only in-frame clones appear in the TCRdb table, and some are missing; sequencing was by immunoSEQ multiplex PCR. The V and J calls and clone size were taken over from that table, and D and trimming were inferred from the DNA. The table shows 250,000 to 300,000 clones, with more than 70% occurring only once. The genes are TRBV11-3 and TRBJ2-7; 7 nucleotides match TRBD2. Sequenced material: peripheral blood. The receptor comes from a woman between 18 and 29 years old with acute or convalescent COVID-19. The CDR3 loop is CASSLEGLAGAMPYEQYF. DNA for the CDR3: TGTGCCAGCAGCTTAGAAGGATTAGCGGGCGCCATGCCATACGAGCAGTACTTC.